This T cell receptor (beta chain) is drawn from a study of T cell repertoires in cytomegalovirus infection (dated by TCRdb to between 2018 and 2020). Background on the whole study: Donor HLA type was relevant to the analysis, because carriage of CMV infection together with the matching HLA type was indicated by public TCR beta signatures.

Results and caveats for the whole study, not just this receptor: The ex vivo response was dominated by HLA-C-restricted CMV-specific TCR beta clonotypes, which also provided the single most frequent clonotype in two of eight donors. In both this cohort and an independent cohort of 300 to 450 donors, the cumulative frequency of public TCR beta family members distinguished carriers of CMV infection plus the relevant HLA type.

Concerning this clonotype itself: No antigen is known for it. Within one base of it there is no much larger clone, and no base qualities were kept.

CDR1 MNHEY and CDR2 SVGAGI are derived from the germline V gene. From cysteine to phenylalanine, the CDR3 is 16 amino acids long. Only the CDR3 region is kept as DNA, spanning 48 bases read in frame from base 1. The sequencer was an Illumina HiSeq 1500. TCRdb reprocessing: public reads trimmed at Q25 with fastp, clones called with MiXCR, in-frame beta chains kept. Every distinct CDR3 protein forms one entry, paired with its most common genes and DNA. This sample lists about 180,000 distinct CDR3 sequences; roughly 15% were detected once. Of the sample, about 25% is held by the ten largest clones. The clonotype was recovered from a human donor in good health (CMV status not recorded). Some clones in this sample may be carry-over from other donors' samples. Sequenced material: CD8+ T cells from PBMCs. The V and J segments used are TRBV6-5 and TRBJ1-1; tentative D gene TRBD1, with 5 bases matching. The CDR3 region has the sequence CATTEGRRETNTEAFF. The base sequence is TGTGCGACAACGGAGGGTCGCAGGGAGACGAACACTGAAGCTTTCTTT.